This T cell receptor (beta chain) was obtained from a study of T cell responses to AZD1222 COVID-19 vaccine. Study results and caveats: Baseline seropositives among AZD1222 recipients totaled only five to seven. Donors were largely white British and mainly female; clonal diversity was possibly underestimated.

Produced via immunoSEQ multiplex PCR; TCRdb's table is partial and in-frame only. Of roughly 100,000 clones listed, around 91% were seen once; the top ten hold roughly a sixth. Concerning this clone itself: As yet, its antigen is unknown.

This CDR3 spans 10 amino acids. The V and J ends lost 8 bases and 7 bases respectively, with 8 bases between them. In germline, CDR1 is MNHEY, CDR2 SVGAGI. The sequence was obtained from an adult in good health. The sample here was peripheral blood, taken on day 0 of AZD1222 vaccination. This rearrangement joins TRBV6-5 to TRBJ1-1; D not certain. CDR3 DNA: TGTGCCAGCCTGAGGAGTGAAGCTTTCTTT. Amino acid sequence: CASLRSEAFF.